Listed below are T cell receptor beta chains from one sample, sequenced in a study of control samples from healthy donors and cancer patients. Sequenced by immunoSEQ multiplex PCR; TCRdb stores in-frame clones only, minus some. The table records about 95,000 clones, roughly nine tenths of them present only once. Source material: blood. Every receptor here comes from a woman aged 30 to 39 in good health. The CDR3 runs from the conserved cysteine through the conserved F or W. The order of the fields is clone size, J gene, D gene, V gene, CDR3 protein, CDR3 DNA. A D gene is named only where the DNA matches it firmly. Clone size appears in some rows only: once, few, many, or a class for an expanded clone.

NA TRBJ2-1 TRBD2 TRBV19 CASSIELAGGRIF TGTGCCAGTAGTATAGAACTAGCGGGAGGGAGGATCTTC
NA TRBJ1-2 NA TRBV6-5 CASSPLYSYGYTF TGTGCCAGCAGTCCCCTATACAGCTATGGCTACACCTTC
NA TRBJ2-3 NA TRBV5-1 CASSAVEVTDTQYF TGCGCCAGCAGCGCCGTGGAGGTGACAGATACGCAGTATTTT
once TRBJ2-6 NA TRBV6-6 CASSYFGDSGANVLTF TGTGCCAGCAGTTACTTCGGTGACTCTGGGGCCAACGTCCTGACTTTC
NA TRBJ1-5 NA TRBV6-1 CASSDWGGRGQPQHF TGTGCCAGCAGTGATTGGGGGGGCCGAGGTCAGCCCCAGCATTTT
once TRBJ1-1 NA TRBV5-6 CASSLVTGTAFF TGTGCCAGCAGCTTGGTAACAGGTACAGCTTTCTTT
NA TRBJ2-2 TRBD1 TRBV27 CASSLPAGTGAVGELFF TGTGCCAGCAGTTTACCAGCCGGGACAGGGGCCGTCGGGGAGCTGTTTTTT
NA TRBJ1-2 NA TRBV5-4 CASRLGDYGYTF TGTGCCAGCAGGCTGGGTGACTATGGCTACACCTTC
NA TRBJ2-2 NA TRBV5-6 CASSSFFGELFF TGTGCCAGCAGCTCCTTCTTTGGGGAGCTGTTTTTT
NA TRBJ1-1 NA TRBV30 CAWSGGGWAEAFF TGTGCCTGGAGTGGGGGAGGTTGGGCTGAAGCTTTCTTT
once TRBJ1-3 NA TRBV9 CASSANSLGFSGNTIYF TGTGCCAGCAGCGCCAATTCTCTGGGATTCTCTGGAAACACCATATATTTT
NA TRBJ2-3 NA TRBV5-8 CASSLGSISTGGPDTQYF TGTGCCAGCAGCTTGGGTTCTATCTCGACAGGAGGGCCAGATACGCAGTATTTT
NA TRBJ1-6 NA TRBV6-5 CASSYWASSYNSPLHF TGTGCCAGCAGTTATTGGGCGAGCTCCTATAATTCACCCCTCCACTTT
NA TRBJ1-6 NA TRBV4-2 CASSQGPGNDSPLHF TGTGCCAGCAGCCAAGGGCCAGGGAACGATTCACCCCTCCACTTT
NA TRBJ2-2 NA TRBV24-1 CATSARGVGQGLTGELFF TGTGCCACCAGCGCGCGTGGCGTGGGGCAGGGGCTAACCGGGGAGCTGTTTTTT
NA TRBJ2-7 TRBD2 TRBV10-2 CASRTLAGGDYEQYF TGCGCCAGCCGAACTTTAGCGGGGGGGGACTACGAGCAGTACTTC
NA TRBJ2-7 NA TRBV5-1 CASSLEAGVPGGRYEQYF TGCGCCAGCAGCTTGGAAGCCGGGGTGCCAGGGGGGAGATACGAGCAGTACTTC
NA TRBJ2-1 TRBD1 TRBV19 CASSIRGLAGDEQFF TGTGCCAGTAGTATTAGGGGGCTGGCAGGGGATGAGCAGTTCTTC
NA TRBJ1-1 NA TRBV10-1 CASSDHRVRTEAFF TGCGCCAGCAGTGACCACAGGGTGCGGACTGAAGCTTTCTTT